The 18 T cell receptor beta chains below all came from one sample that was sequenced in a study of blood T cell repertoires in COVID-19. The data were produced by immunoSEQ multiplex PCR, yet TCRdb's version contains in-frame clones alone and is incomplete. The sample shows around 300,000 clones, more than 80% of them seen only once. The sample taken for sequencing was peripheral blood. The origin of the receptors is a woman aged 40 to 55 with acute or convalescent COVID-19.

V and J are TRBV7-8 and TRBJ2-7; no clear D gene. CDR3 size: 13 residues. V gave up 5 bases and J gave up 7 bases, with 15 bases separating them. Germline assignment: CDR1 SGHVS and CDR2 FQNEAQ. The CDR3 sequence: CASSLTILREQYV. DNA for the CDR3: TGTGCCAGCAGCCTCACTATTCTTAGAGAGCAGTACGTC.

The chain recombines TRBV3-1 (or the pseudogene TRBV3-2) with TRBJ1-2; 8 positions agree with TRBD1. The CDR3 loop spans 15 amino acids. CDR1 LGHDT and CDR2 YNNKEL come from the germline V gene (reference sequence). V shed 6 bases, J shed 2 bases, and the junction held 8 bases outside the gene matches. CDR3 amino acids: CASSPTGGANYGYTF. The CDR3 DNA sequence: TGTGCCAGCAGTCCCACAGGGGGTGCGAACTATGGCTACACCTTC.

This chain connects TRBV10-3 to TRBJ2-1, with 9 bases matching TRBD1. Germline V lookup: CDR1 ENHRY, CDR2 SYGVKD. V lost 7 bases, J lost 7 bases, and 5 bases stayed unmatched. The CDR3 contains 13 residues. The CDR3 protein is CAITADRGNEQFF. CDR3 DNA sequence: TGTGCCATCACAGCGGACAGGGGAAATGAGCAGTTCTTC.

The V call is TRBV2, the J call TRBJ2-5, with D possibly matching TRBD1 (7 bases). The CDR3 has 18 residues. Between the trimmed V and J ends, which lost 4 bases and 5 bases, there was a span of 26 bases. CDR1 is SNHLY and CDR2 is FYNNEI in the germline V gene. Here the CDR3 DNA reads TGTGCCAGCAGTGGTCAGGGGGGCGAGTACCGCGCATCGGAGACCCAGTACTTC. The encoded protein is CASSGQGGEYRASETQYF.

The rearrangement uses TRBV18 and TRBJ1-4; 7 bases are shared with TRBD1. Germline V gene sequence: CDR1 KGHSH, CDR2 LQKENI. Trimming at V came to 0 bases and at J to 4 bases, leaving 8 bases not matched to a gene. The CDR3 is 17 residues long. The chain's CDR3 is CASSPPVAGTDNEKLFF. As DNA, the CDR3 is TGTGCCAGCTCACCACCGGTCGCCGGGACAGATAATGAAAAACTGTTTTTT. The full variable domain, rest sourced from reference TRBV18 and TRBJ1-4, is NAGVMQNPRHLVRRRGQEARLRCSPMKGHSHVYWYRQLPEEGLKFMVYLQKENIIDESGMPKERFSAEFPKEGPSILRIQQVVRGDSAAYFCASSPPVAGTDNEKLFFGSGTQLSVL.

V usage is TRBV2 and J usage is TRBJ1-2, with 9 bases identical to TRBD1. This CDR3 has 16 amino acids. Germline trimming cut 5 bases from V and 4 bases from J; bases unmatched to any gene: 11. Germline CDR1 and CDR2: SNHLY and FYNNEI. The CDR3 region has the DNA TGTGCCAGCAGTCAAACAGGCACGGGACAGGGCTATGGCTACACCTTC. It encodes CASSQTGTGQGYGYTF.

This chain uses TRBV30 with TRBJ1-4; 7 positions match TRBD1. The germline V gene encodes CDR1 GTSNPN and CDR2 SVGIG (reference sequence). Trimming removed 5 bases from V and 7 bases from J; junction bases left unmatched: 7. The CDR3 contains 13 residues. CDR3 in DNA: TGTGCCTGGGCCTGGCAGGGGGGTGAAAAACTGTTTTTT. As protein: CAWAWQGGEKLFF. Looking up the rest from reference TRBV30 and TRBJ1-4 gives the full variable domain: SQTIHQWPATLVQPVGSPLSLECTVEGTSNPNLYWYRQAAGRGLQLLFYSVGIGQISSEVPQNLSASRPQDRQFILSSKKLLLSDSGFYLCAWAWQGGEKLFFGSGTQLSVL.

The chain is built from TRBV19 and TRBJ1-1; tentative D call: TRBD1 (6 bases). The CDR3 sequence is 14 residues long. CDR1 LNHDA and CDR2 SQIVND come from the germline V gene (reference sequence). V was cut by 4 bases and J by 4 bases, with 13 bases left in between. CDR3 residues: CASSSGGGPTEAFF. The CDR3, as DNA: TGTGCCAGTAGTAGTGGGGGGGGGCCCACTGAAGCTTTCTTT.

This clone was picked up one time. This chain links TRBV2 with TRBJ2-2, with TRBD2 matching over 7 bases. Looked up from germline, CDR1 is SNHLY and CDR2 is FYNNEI. Trimming removed 4 bases from V and 8 bases from J; junction bases left unmatched: 13. This CDR3 is 16 amino acids long. The chain's CDR3 is CASSAFQAGVRGELFF. CDR3 DNA sequence: TGTGCCAGCAGTGCATTCCAGGCGGGGGTCAGGGGGGAGCTGTTTTTT.

V is TRBV9 and J is TRBJ2-6; D is possibly TRBD1 (5 bases). The CDR3 spans 16 residues. V gave up 2 bases and J gave up 4 bases, with 13 bases separating them. CDR1 and CDR2 from the germline V gene are SGDLS and YYNGEE. DNA for the CDR3: TGTGCCAGCAGCGTTAGGCAGGGATTAGGGGCCAACGTCCTGACTTTC. This gives the protein CASSVRQGLGANVLTF.

This chain links TRBV6-5 with TRBJ2-1; D is unresolved. The germline V gene encodes CDR1 MNHEY and CDR2 SVGAGI. V lost 2 bases, J lost 4 bases, and 9 bases lay in between. The CDR3 extends over 14 amino acids. For the CDR3, the DNA is TGTGCCAGCAGTTACAGTAGTCTTTACAATGAGCAGTTCTTC. Its translation is CASSYSSLYNEQFF.

This rearrangement joins TRBV19 to TRBJ1-3, with D possibly TRBD1 on 6 matching bases. Per the germline V gene, CDR1 is LNHDA and CDR2 is SQIVND (reference sequence). With 6 bases removed from V and 4 bases from J, the gap between germline ends came to 16 bases. This CDR3 region has 15 residues. This CDR3 reads CASRELDRLGNTIYF. CDR3 in DNA: TGTGCCAGTAGAGAGCTCGACAGGCTCGGAAACACCATATATTTT.

This rearrangement joins TRBV7-2 to TRBJ2-2; D gene uncertain. CDR1 and CDR2 from the germline V gene are SGHTA and FQGNSA. The V gene lost 4 bases and the J gene lost 5 bases, with 11 bases spanning the gap. The CDR3 spans 14 residues. CDR3 loop: CASSSLIETGELFF. Written as DNA, the CDR3 is TGTGCCAGCAGCTCCCTCATCGAGACCGGGGAGCTGTTTTTT.

This clone was detected once. The chain employs TRBV2 and TRBJ2-5; 10 positions match TRBD2. The CDR3 covers 16 residues. Per germline, CDR1 SNHLY and CDR2 FYNNEI. The ends lost 5 bases at V and 3 bases at J; junction bases unmatched: 9. The CDR3 reads CASSLPLAGAKETQYF. For the CDR3, the DNA is TGTGCCAGCAGTCTTCCTCTAGCGGGGGCCAAAGAGACCCAGTACTTC. The full variable domain, completed using reference TRBV2 and TRBJ2-5, is EPEVTQTPSHQVTQMGQEVILRCVPISNHLYFYWYRQILGQKVEFLVSFYNNEISEKSEIFDDQFSVERPDGSNFTLKIRSTKLEDSAMYFCASSLPLAGAKETQYFGPGTRLLVL.

This chain links TRBV12-2 with TRBJ2-3; TRBD2, as called in the table, went unchecked against the DNA. TRBV12-2 is given as a pseudogene. This CDR3 contains 16 residues. This CDR3 is CASRLGFGLVTDTQYF. The CDR3 coding sequence is TGTGCAAGTCGCTTAGGTTTCGGACTAGTGACAGATACGCAGTATTTT.

This chain connects TRBV5-1 to TRBJ2-2, with 9 bases identical to TRBD2. Germline-derived CDR1 and CDR2 are SGHRS and YFSETQ. The CDR3 is 15 amino acids. The junction had 5 bases not matched to a gene; V was cut back by 2 bases and J by 6 bases. The CDR3: CASSFAGGPAGELFF. In DNA form, the CDR3 reads TGCGCCAGCAGCTTTGCGGGGGGGCCCGCCGGGGAGCTGTTTTTT.

The chain uses TRBV11-2 and TRBJ1-2; D gene uncertain. Germline V gene data show CDR1 as SGHAT and CDR2 as FQNNGV. V was cut by 3 bases and J by 5 bases, with 7 bases left in between. The CDR3 sequence is 12 residues long. CDR3 DNA sequence: TGTGCCAGCAGCTTCCAGGATTATGGCTACACCTTC. Translating gives CASSFQDYGYTF.

The chain employs TRBV27 and TRBJ1-1; tentative D call: TRBD1 (6 bases). Trimming took off 7 bases at V and 1 base at J, with 13 bases between the two ends. Germline CDR1 is MNHEY and CDR2 is SMNVEV (reference sequence). This CDR3 comprises 14 residues. For the CDR3, the DNA is TGTGCCAGCACTACAGGGTTTGGGAACACTGAAGCTTTCTTT. It codes for CASTTGFGNTEAFF.